This section outlines one T cell receptor (beta chain) sequence together with its context. The data were taken from a study of T cell responses to AZD1222 COVID-19 vaccine. CDR3 size: 16 residues. V shed 4 bases and J 0 bases; nucleotides not matched to a gene: 6. Per germline, CDR1 LGHNA and CDR2 YNFKEQ. The assay was immunoSEQ multiplex PCR, and TCRdb's table has in-frame clones only and misses some. The sample carries 200,000 or so clones, 80% to 90% recorded once. The V call is TRBV4-2, the J call TRBJ2-7; 10 positions match TRBD2. The sample was peripheral blood, taken on day 0 of MenACWY control vaccination. The receptor was derived from an adult in good health. CDR3 region: CASSPRLAGASYEQYF. The CDR3 bases are TGTGCCAGCAGCCCTCGACTAGCGGGCGCCTCCTACGAGCAGTACTTC.